This entry lists 18 T cell receptor beta chains sequenced from one sample in a study of spatial heterogeneity in lung cancer. MiXCR, run by TCRdb on the 5' RACE reads, gives a single entry per CDR3 protein. The sample holds around 10,000 distinct CDR3 sequences, roughly an eighth seen once. General study results and limits: Mutation counts in tumors were tracked by counts of expanded intratumoral alpha and beta TCRs.

Indicated time point: sample taken at primary tumor resection. These receptors have no identified antigens. The material was lung tumor tissue, obtained at surgery. The receptors were sampled from a male donor with early-stage non-small cell lung cancer.

This clonotype occurred many times. This beta chain appears as a stray read in a library generated for alpha chains; its size is not informative. This chain connects TRBV12-3 or TRBV12-4 to TRBJ2-1, with 8 bases identical to TRBD2. The CDR3 spans 14 residues. After removal of 3 bases from V and 6 bases from J, the junction contained 4 bases not matched to a gene. The CDR3 DNA sequence: TGTGCCAGCAGTTTTTCGAGCGGGGGCAATGAGCAGTTCTTC. This encodes CASSFSSGGNEQFF.

This clonotype was observed at least ten times. This beta chain is an off-target read within a library intended for alpha chains, so its frequency means little. The rearrangement uses TRBV7-9 and TRBJ2-1; 7 nucleotides align to TRBD2. V shed 1 base and J 6 bases; nucleotides not matched to a gene: 3. The CDR3 length is 14 residues. From germline, CDR1 is SEHNR and CDR2 FQNEAQ (reference sequence). The CDR3 DNA is TGTGCCAGCAGCTTAGGGAGCGGGGCCAATGAGCAGTTCTTC. Its translation: CASSLGSGANEQFF.

This clonotype was found many times. This beta chain slipped into a library made for alpha chains as a stray read, so its size is not meaningful. This rearrangement joins TRBV3-1 to TRBJ2-7; possible D gene TRBD1, 6 bases. The V gene lost 0 bases and the J gene lost 7 bases, with 16 bases spanning the gap. Germline lookup yields CDR1 LGHDT and CDR2 YNNKEL (reference sequence). This CDR3 has 15 residues. The CDR3 DNA reads as TGTGCCAGCAGCCAAGACCAGGGGAATACGAGGGAGCAGTACTTC. Translation gives CASSQDQGNTREQYF.

This clonotype was seen ten or more times. Since the library was made to target alpha chains, this beta chain is a stray read and its abundance is not meaningful. V gene TRBV9 combines with J gene TRBJ2-1, with 8 bases identical to TRBD2. The CDR3 length is 17 residues. The germline V gene encodes CDR1 SGDLS and CDR2 YYNGEE. The V segment lost 0 bases and the J segment 2 bases; nucleotides outside the gene matches: 7. The CDR3 nucleotides read TGTGCCAGCAGCGTAGGCTTGCTAGCGGGTACCTACAATGAGCAGTTCTTC. It encodes CASSVGLLAGTYNEQFF.

This clonotype is classed as medium-sized. This beta chain appears as a stray read in a library generated for alpha chains; its size is not informative. The rearrangement links TRBV20-1 to TRBJ1-1; D unclear. This CDR3 has 11 amino acids. The germline V gene has CDR1 DFQATT and CDR2 SNEGSKA (reference sequence). Trimming left V 2 bases short and J 8 bases short, with 9 bases between. The CDR3 reads CSARSNNEAFF. The CDR3 region has the DNA TGCAGTGCTAGAAGTAACAACGAAGCTTTCTTT.

Many counts were recorded for this clonotype. This beta chain lies outside the target of a library built for alpha chains; its clone size means little. This chain's CDR3 is CSVPPGTGTGTDTQYF. CDR3 nucleotides: TGCAGCGTCCCTCCGGGGACAGGGACCGGCACAGATACGCAGTATTTT. V usage is TRBV29-1 and J usage is TRBJ2-3, with 9 bases lining up with TRBD1. CDR1 is SQVTM and CDR2 is ANQGSEA in the germline V gene. The CDR3 runs 16 residues. V shed 6 bases, J shed 1 base, and the junction held 11 bases outside the gene matches.

Many counts were recorded for this clonotype. This beta chain appears as a stray read in a library generated for alpha chains; its size is not informative. CDR3 sequence: CSARPSGNNEQFF. CDR3 in DNA: TGCAGTGCGCGGCCTAGCGGGAACAATGAGCAGTTCTTC. The rearrangement joins TRBV20-1 to TRBJ2-1, with 9 nucleotides matching TRBD2. Germline assignment: CDR1 DFQATT and CDR2 SNEGSKA (reference sequence). V was pared by 6 bases and J by 5 bases, with 5 bases of the junction left unmatched. The CDR3 contains 13 residues.

This clonotype is termed medium-sized (0.01 to 0.1%). This beta chain is an off-target read within a library intended for alpha chains, so its frequency means little. The chain recombines TRBV7-9 with TRBJ2-6; D might be TRBD1 or TRBD2, each matching 5 bases. Germline-derived CDR1 and CDR2 are SEHNR and FQNEAQ (reference sequence). The CDR3 has 18 residues. V gave up 1 base and J gave up 0 bases, with 13 bases separating them. CDR3 protein: CASSLEARGASGANVLTF. The CDR3, as DNA: TGTGCCAGCAGCTTAGAGGCACGAGGGGCCTCTGGGGCCAACGTCCTGACTTTC.

This clonotype has a count of ten or more. This beta chain is an unintended read in a library built for alpha chains; its size means little. The chain recombines TRBV27 with TRBJ1-2; weak D call: TRBD1 (5 bases). The germline V gene has CDR1 MNHEY and CDR2 SMNVEV (reference sequence). Trimming stripped 3 bases from V and 7 bases from J, with 18 bases between. This CDR3 contains 15 residues. CDR3 region: CASSLAGTEALGYTF. Here the CDR3 DNA reads TGTGCCAGCAGTTTGGCAGGGACGGAGGCTCTTGGCTACACCTTC.

About this clonotype itself: Since the library was made to target alpha chains, this beta chain is a stray read and its abundance is not meaningful. V gene TRBV5-4 combines with J gene TRBJ2-3; D ambiguous. V was shortened by 1 base and J by 3 bases, with 6 bases between the two germline ends. This CDR3 contains 13 residues. Germline-derived CDR1 and CDR2 are SGHNT and YYREEE (reference sequence). CDR3 amino acids: CASSLKGTDTQYF. The DNA of the CDR3 is TGTGCCAGCAGCTTGAAGGGAACAGATACGCAGTATTTT.

This clonotype was recorded many times. This beta chain is a stray sequence in a library constructed for alpha chains; its clone size is not meaningful. The V call is TRBV29-1, the J call TRBJ1-1; no clear D. The CDR3 is 12 amino acids. V lost 6 bases and J lost 1, with 9 bases in between. Germline V lookup: CDR1 SQVTM, CDR2 ANQGSEA. The CDR3 sequence is CSVGRSNTEAFF. CDR3 sequence (DNA): TGCAGCGTCGGACGGTCGAACACTGAAGCTTTCTTT.

This clonotype was counted at least ten times. The library was prepared for alpha chains; this beta chain is a stray read, so its frequency means little. The V gene is TRBV28, the J gene TRBJ2-1, with 12 positions matching TRBD2. The junction had 4 bases not matched to a gene; V was cut back by 7 bases and J by 15 bases. The CDR3 is 11 residues long. Germline-derived CDR1 and CDR2 are MDHEN and SYDVKM. The CDR3 DNA sequence: TGTGCCAGCACCGGACTAGCGGGAAGGTTCTTC. Translating it yields CASTGLAGRFF.

The sample holds many counts of this clonotype. A library prepared for alpha chains yielded this beta chain as an off-target read; its size is of little meaning. The chain couples TRBV4-1 to TRBJ2-3; D is undetermined. Deletions cut 6 bases from V and 4 bases from J, with 14 bases between. Germline values: CDR1 MGHRA, CDR2 YSYEKL. The CDR3 extends over 14 amino acids. The CDR3 coding sequence is TGCGCCAGCAGTGGCGCCAGAGGTTCAGATACGCAGTATTTT. Its protein is CASSGARGSDTQYF.

This clonotype is medium-sized (0.01 to 0.1%) in the sample. Because the library targeted alpha chains, this beta chain is an off-target read whose size means little. This chain joins TRBV29-1 and TRBJ2-3; 8 nucleotides agree with TRBD2. From germline, CDR1 is SQVTM and CDR2 ANQGSEA. The V gene end was trimmed by 3 bases and the J gene end by 3 bases; junction bases not matched to a gene: 14. The length of the CDR3 is 17 residues. The CDR3 sequence: CSVDRRFSGKGTDTQYF. CDR3 sequence (DNA): TGCAGCGTTGACCGCCGTTTTAGCGGGAAGGGTACAGATACGCAGTATTTT.

By sample fraction, this clonotype is medium-sized. Little can be read into the size of this beta chain, an off-target read in a library designed for alpha chains. The rearrangement joins TRBV7-2 to TRBJ1-2; no clear D. V was pared by 1 base and J by 2 bases, with 8 bases between. This CDR3 has 14 residues. CDR1 SGHTA and CDR2 FQGNSA come from the germline V gene. CDR3 loop: CASSLVAANYGYTF. Here the CDR3 DNA reads TGTGCCAGCAGCTTAGTGGCCGCGAACTATGGCTACACCTTC.

Within the sample, this clonotype is large (0.1 to 1%). This beta chain appears as a stray read in a library generated for alpha chains; its size is not informative. The gene calls are TRBV4-3 and TRBJ2-1; D remains unclear. Germline CDR1 and CDR2: LGHNA and YSLEER. The CDR3 totals 15 residues. The V end was cut by 0 bases, the J end by 0 bases, with 6 bases between. CDR3 bases: TGCGCCAGCAGCCAAGATTGGGGCTCCTACAATGAGCAGTTCTTC. Amino acid sequence: CASSQDWGSYNEQFF.

This clonotype was seen at least ten times. With the library built for alpha chains, this beta chain is off target and its frequency is not meaningful. The rearrangement joins TRBV7-2 to TRBJ1-6, with 11 bases lining up with TRBD1. Germline trimming cut 5 bases from V and 8 bases from J; bases unmatched to any gene: 8. The V gene's germline CDR1 is SGHTA and CDR2 FQGNSA. The CDR3 totals 16 residues. The CDR3 reads CASSLRTGGVDSPLHF. CDR3 nucleotide sequence: TGTGCCAGCAGCCTCCGGACAGGGGGCGTCGATTCACCCCTCCACTTT.

About this clonotype: This beta chain represents an off-target read in a library built for alpha chains; its size is of limited meaning. V and J are TRBV12-3 or TRBV12-4 and TRBJ2-7, with 10 bases lining up with TRBD1. The CDR3 spans 14 residues. V shed 6 bases, J shed 5 bases, and the junction held 7 bases outside the gene matches. In DNA form, the CDR3 reads TGTGCCAGCAGCGGACAGGGGGGTAGGAACGAGCAGTACTTC. Encoded protein: CASSGQGGRNEQYF.